This T cell receptor beta chain was captured by sequencing in a study of blood T cells in healthy people across ages. Study conclusions and caveats: Unknown CMV status may confound age-related changes in expanded clones. Naive CD4+ cells and diversity were both higher in long-lived donors than in aged donors.

J gave up 7 bases and V 8 bases, and 7 bases lay outside the gene matches. The CDR3 contains 14 residues. CDR1 and CDR2 from the germline V gene are SNHLY and FYNNEI. Details on this clonotype: The antigen remains undetermined.

The use of a sample-barcoded 5' primer and a J-beta primer mix characterized a second PCR of 7 to 11 cycles. Each CDR3 protein gets one entry after TCRdb re-called the 5' RACE reads with MiXCR. The sample records roughly 800,000 distinct CDR3 sequences, over 45% being singletons. This TCR was sampled from a young man in good health. This rearrangement joins TRBV2 to TRBJ1-6; 8 nucleotides align to TRBD1. The sequenced material came from blood. CDR3 in amino acids: CASRYRTGNSPLHF. Written as DNA, the CDR3 is TGTGCCAGCCGGTATAGGACAGGGAATTCACCCCTCCACTTT.